This TCR beta chain was identified during a study of T-cell memory formation after mild COVID-19. TCR alpha and TCR beta cDNA libraries with sample barcodes and UMIs came from 5'RACE using constant-segment primers. TCRdb processed the 5' RACE reads anew with MiXCR; each CDR3 protein has one entry. The sample lists under 300,000 distinct CDR3 sequences; around 15% were seen once. Germline CDR1 reads SGHRS; CDR2 reads YFSETQ. This CDR3 has 16 residues. Losses at the gene ends were 0 bases for V and 3 bases for J; bases not matched to a gene: 7. Concerning this clonotype: Its antigen is still unknown.

Study results and limitations: The main location of contracting CD4+ clones was CM and EM, and that of contracting CD8+ clones was EMRA. Pre-infection memory harbored some responding clones, suggesting cross-reactive memory joined.

This chain joins TRBV5-1 and TRBJ2-7; 9 positions agree with TRBD2. Specimen: PBMCs or a T cell subset sorted from them (not recorded which). The clonotype originates from a young man who had mild COVID-19 (a few samples of this study predate the infection). Cell type and time point are not known. The CDR3: CASSLAPAGGNYEQYF. CDR3 nucleotides: TGCGCCAGCAGCTTGGCCCCAGCGGGGGGCAACTACGAGCAGTACTTC. Using reference TRBV5-1 and TRBJ2-7 for the parts outside the CDR3, the full variable domain is KAGVTQTPRYLIKTRGQQVTLSCSPISGHRSVSWYQQTPGQGLQFLFEYFSETQRNKGNFPGRFSGRQFSNSRSEMNVSTLELGDSALYLCASSLAPAGGNYEQYFGPGTRLTVT.